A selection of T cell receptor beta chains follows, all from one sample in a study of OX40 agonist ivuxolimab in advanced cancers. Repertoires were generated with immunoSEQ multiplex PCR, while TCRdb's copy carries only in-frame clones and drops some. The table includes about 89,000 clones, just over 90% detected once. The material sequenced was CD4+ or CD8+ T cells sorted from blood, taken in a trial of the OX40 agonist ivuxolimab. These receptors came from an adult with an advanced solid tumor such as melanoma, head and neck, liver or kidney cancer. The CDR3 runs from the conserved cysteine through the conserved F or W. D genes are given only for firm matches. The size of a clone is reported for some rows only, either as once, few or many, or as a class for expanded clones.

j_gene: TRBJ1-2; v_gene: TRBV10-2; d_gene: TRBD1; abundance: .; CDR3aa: CASSGGQENYYGYTF; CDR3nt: TGCGCCAGCAGTGGGGGACAGGAGAACTATTATGGCTACACCTTC
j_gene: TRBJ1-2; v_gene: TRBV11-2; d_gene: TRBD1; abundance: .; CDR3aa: CASSETGETGYTF; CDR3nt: TGTGCCAGCAGCGAGACAGGGGAGACTGGCTACACCTTC
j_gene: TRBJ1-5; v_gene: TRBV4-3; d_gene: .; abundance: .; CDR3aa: CASSQDFGFSNQPQHF; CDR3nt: TGCGCCAGCAGCCAAGATTTTGGGTTTAGCAATCAGCCCCAGCATTTT
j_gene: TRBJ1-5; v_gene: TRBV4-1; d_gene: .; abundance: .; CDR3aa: CASSQIEGDQPQHF; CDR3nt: TGCGCCAGCAGCCAAATAGAGGGGGATCAGCCCCAGCATTTT
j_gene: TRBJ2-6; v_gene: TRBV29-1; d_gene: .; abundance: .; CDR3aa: CSVWGLGSDSGANVLTF; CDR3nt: TGCAGCGTTTGGGGGCTGGGGTCTGACTCTGGGGCCAACGTCCTGACTTTC
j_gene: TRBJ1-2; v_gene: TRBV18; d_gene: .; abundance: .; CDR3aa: CASSLDGQPDGYTF; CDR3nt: TGTGCCAGCTCCCTAGACGGGCAGCCCGATGGCTACACCTTC
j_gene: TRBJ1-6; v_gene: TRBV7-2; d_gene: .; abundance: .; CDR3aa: CASSQTSSYNSPLHF; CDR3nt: TGTGCCAGCAGTCAAACAAGCTCCTATAATTCACCCCTCCACTTT
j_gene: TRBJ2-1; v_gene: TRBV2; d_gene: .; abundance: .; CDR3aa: CASSEREKNNEQFF; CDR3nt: TGTGCCAGCAGTGAAAGGGAGAAAAACAATGAGCAGTTCTTC
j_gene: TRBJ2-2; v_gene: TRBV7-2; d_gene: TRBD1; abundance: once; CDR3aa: CASSLGTGDTGELFF; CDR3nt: TGTGCCAGCAGCTTAGGTACAGGGGACACCGGGGAGCTGTTTTTT
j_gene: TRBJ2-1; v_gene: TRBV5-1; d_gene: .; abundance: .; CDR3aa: CASSLVGQGFLFF; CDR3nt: TGCGCCAGCAGCTTGGTGGGGCAGGGATTCCTTTTCTTC
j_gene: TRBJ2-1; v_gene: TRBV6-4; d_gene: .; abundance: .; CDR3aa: CASSPTGGGAGGYNEQFF; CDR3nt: TGTGCCAGCAGCCCAACAGGGGGGGGCGCGGGAGGCTACAATGAGCAGTTCTTC
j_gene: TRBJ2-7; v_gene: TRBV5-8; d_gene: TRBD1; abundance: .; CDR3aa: CASSLTGGVYEQYF; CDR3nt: TGTGCCAGCAGCCTGACAGGGGGGGTCTACGAGCAGTACTTC
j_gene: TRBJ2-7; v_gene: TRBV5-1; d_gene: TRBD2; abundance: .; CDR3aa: CASSAGLAGGRAYEQYF; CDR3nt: TGCGCCAGCAGCGCAGGACTAGCGGGAGGGCGGGCCTACGAGCAGTACTTC
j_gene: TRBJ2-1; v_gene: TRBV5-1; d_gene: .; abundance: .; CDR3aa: CASSLAVAGVNEQFF; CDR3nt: TGCGCCAGCAGCTTGGCCGTGGCCGGCGTGAATGAGCAGTTCTTC
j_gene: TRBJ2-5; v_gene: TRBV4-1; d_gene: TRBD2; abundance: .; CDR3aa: CASSQDSAGGLGETQYF; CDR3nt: TGCGCCAGCAGCCAAGATAGTGCTGGGGGACTAGGAGAGACCCAGTACTTC
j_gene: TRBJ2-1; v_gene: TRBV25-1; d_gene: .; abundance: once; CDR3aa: CATSRGASYNEQFF; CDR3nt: TGTGCCACGTCTAGGGGGGCCTCCTACAATGAGCAGTTCTTC
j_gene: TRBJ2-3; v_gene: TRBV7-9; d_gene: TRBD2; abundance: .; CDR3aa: CASSLGTSAGDTQYF; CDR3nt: TGTGCCAGCAGCCTAGGGACTAGCGCGGGAGATACGCAGTATTTT
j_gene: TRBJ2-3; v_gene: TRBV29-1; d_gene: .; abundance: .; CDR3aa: CSVMDGTDTQYF; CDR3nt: TGCAGCGTAATGGACGGCACAGATACGCAGTATTTT
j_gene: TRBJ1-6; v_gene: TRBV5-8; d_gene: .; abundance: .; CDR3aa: CASSLARGAAHNSPLHF; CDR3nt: TGTGCCAGCAGCTTGGCGAGGGGGGCGGCTCATAATTCACCCCTCCACTTT
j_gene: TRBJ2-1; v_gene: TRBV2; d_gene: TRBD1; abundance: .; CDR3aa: CASSPLGTGGTEQFF; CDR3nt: TGTGCCAGCAGTCCACTGGGGACAGGGGGCACTGAGCAGTTCTTC
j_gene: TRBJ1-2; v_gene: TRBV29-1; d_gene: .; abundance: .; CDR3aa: CSVDRDGYTF; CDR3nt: TGCAGCGTTGACAGGGATGGCTACACCTTC
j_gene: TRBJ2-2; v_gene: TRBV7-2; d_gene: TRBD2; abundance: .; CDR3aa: CASSSSLAGGNTGELFF; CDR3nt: TGTGCCAGCAGCTCCTCCCTAGCGGGAGGGAACACCGGGGAGCTGTTTTTT
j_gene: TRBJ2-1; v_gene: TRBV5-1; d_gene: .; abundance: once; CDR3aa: CASSLQAQSSYNEQFF; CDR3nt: TGCGCCAGCAGCTTGCAGGCCCAGAGCTCCTACAATGAGCAGTTCTTC
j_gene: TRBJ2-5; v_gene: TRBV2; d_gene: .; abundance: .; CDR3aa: CASQEETQYF; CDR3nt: TGTGCCAGTCAGGAGGAGACCCAGTACTTC
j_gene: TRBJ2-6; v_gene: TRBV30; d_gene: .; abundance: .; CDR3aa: CAWSTHPTGSGANVLTF; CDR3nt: TGTGCCTGGAGTACGCACCCCACAGGCTCTGGGGCCAACGTCCTGACTTTC
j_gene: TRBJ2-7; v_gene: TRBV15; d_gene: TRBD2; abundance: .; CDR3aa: CATSRGGGESSYEQYF; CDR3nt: TGTGCCACCAGCAGAGGTGGGGGGGAGAGCTCCTACGAGCAGTACTTC
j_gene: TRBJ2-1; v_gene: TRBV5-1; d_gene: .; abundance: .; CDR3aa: CASSRENEQFF; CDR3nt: TGCGCCAGCAGCCGTGAGAATGAGCAGTTCTTC
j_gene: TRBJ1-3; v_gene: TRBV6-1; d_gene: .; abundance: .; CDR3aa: CASTGLSGNTIYF; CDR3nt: TGTGCCAGCACTGGACTCTCTGGAAACACCATATATTTT
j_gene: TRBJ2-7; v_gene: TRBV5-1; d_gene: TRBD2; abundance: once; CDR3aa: CASSLGLAGLEVDEQYF; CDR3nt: TGCGCCAGCAGCTTGGGGCTAGCGGGACTTGAAGTGGACGAGCAGTACTTC
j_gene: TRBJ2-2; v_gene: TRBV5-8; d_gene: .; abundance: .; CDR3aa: CASSGGATGELFF; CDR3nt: TGTGCCAGCAGCGGGGGAGCGACCGGGGAGCTGTTTTTT
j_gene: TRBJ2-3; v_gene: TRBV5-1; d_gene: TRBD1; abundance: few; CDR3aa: CASSPGQGWDTQYF; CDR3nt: TGCGCCAGCAGCCCGGGACAGGGGTGGGATACGCAGTATTTT
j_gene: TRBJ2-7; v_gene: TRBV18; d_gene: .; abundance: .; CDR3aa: CASSPQKQHLIYEQYF; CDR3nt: TGTGCCAGCTCACCACAAAAACAACATCTAATCTACGAGCAGTACTTC
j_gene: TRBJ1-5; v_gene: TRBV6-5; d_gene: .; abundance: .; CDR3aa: CASSYGSYQPQHF; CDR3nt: TGTGCCAGCAGTTACGGCAGCTATCAGCCCCAGCATTTT
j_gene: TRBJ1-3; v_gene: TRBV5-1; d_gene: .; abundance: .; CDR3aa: CASSWDPRSGGRNTIYF; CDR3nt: TGCGCCAGCAGCTGGGATCCCCGGTCGGGGGGCAGGAACACCATATATTTT
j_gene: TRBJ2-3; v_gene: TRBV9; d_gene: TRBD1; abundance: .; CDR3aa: CASSARTGETDTQYF; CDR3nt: TGTGCCAGCAGCGCCAGGACAGGGGAGACAGATACGCAGTATTTT
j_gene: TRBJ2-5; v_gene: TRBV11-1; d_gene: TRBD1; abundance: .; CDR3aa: CASSLDRVGETQYF; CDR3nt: TGTGCCAGCAGCTTGGACAGGGTGGGAGAGACCCAGTACTTC
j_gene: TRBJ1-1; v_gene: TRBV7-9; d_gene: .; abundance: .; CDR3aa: CASSLRGLTEAFF; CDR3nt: TGTGCCAGCAGCTTAAGGGGGTTGACTGAAGCTTTCTTT
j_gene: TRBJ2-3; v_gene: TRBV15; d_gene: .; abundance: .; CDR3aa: CATSRAPSGVTDTQYF; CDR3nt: TGTGCCACCAGCAGGGCCCCCTCGGGGGTCACAGATACGCAGTATTTT
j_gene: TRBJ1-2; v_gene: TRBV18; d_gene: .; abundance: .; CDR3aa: CASSPTENYGYTF; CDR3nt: TGTGCCAGCTCACCTACAGAAAACTATGGCTACACCTTC
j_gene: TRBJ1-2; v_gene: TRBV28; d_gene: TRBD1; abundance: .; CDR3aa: CASREDRGRGGYTF; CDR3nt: TGTGCCAGCAGGGAAGACAGGGGGCGAGGTGGCTACACCTTC
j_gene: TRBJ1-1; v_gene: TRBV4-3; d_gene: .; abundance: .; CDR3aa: CASSQGREDEAFF; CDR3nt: TGCGCCAGCAGCCAAGGAAGGGAGGATGAAGCTTTCTTT
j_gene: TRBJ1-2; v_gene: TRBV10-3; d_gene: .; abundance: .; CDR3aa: CAISESGDYGYTF; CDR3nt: TGTGCCATCAGTGAATCAGGGGACTATGGCTACACCTTC
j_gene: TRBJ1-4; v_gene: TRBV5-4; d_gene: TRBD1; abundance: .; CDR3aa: CASSSRSGTGDEKLFF; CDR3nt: TGTGCCAGCAGCTCTCGTTCCGGGACAGGGGATGAAAAACTGTTTTTT
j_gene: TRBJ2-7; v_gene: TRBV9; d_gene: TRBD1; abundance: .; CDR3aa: CASSADRATYEQYF; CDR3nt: TGTGCCAGCAGCGCAGACAGGGCGACCTACGAGCAGTACTTC
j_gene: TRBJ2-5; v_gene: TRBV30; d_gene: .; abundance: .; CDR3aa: CAWSTSRIQETQYF; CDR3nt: TGTGCCTGGAGCACGTCTAGGATCCAAGAGACCCAGTACTTC
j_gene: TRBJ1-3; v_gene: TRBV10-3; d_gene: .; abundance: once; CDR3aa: CATGQNSPGNTIYF; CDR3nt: TGTGCCACCGGACAGAACTCTCCGGGAAACACCATATATTTT
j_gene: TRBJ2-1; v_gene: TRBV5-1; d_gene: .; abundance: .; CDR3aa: CASSLGGGTSYNEQFF; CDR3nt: TGCGCCAGCAGCTTGGGTGGCGGAACTTCCTACAATGAGCAGTTCTTC
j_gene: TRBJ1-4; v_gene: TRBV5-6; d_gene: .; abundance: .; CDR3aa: CASSLLEPNEKLFF; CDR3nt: TGTGCCAGCAGCTTGTTAGAGCCTAATGAAAAACTGTTTTTT
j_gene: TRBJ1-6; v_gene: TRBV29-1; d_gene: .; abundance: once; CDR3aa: CSVKTDYNSPLHF; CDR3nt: TGCAGCGTTAAGACGGACTATAATTCACCCCTCCACTTT
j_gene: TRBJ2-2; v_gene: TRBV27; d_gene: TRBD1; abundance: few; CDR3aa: CASSPLDRGHTGELFF; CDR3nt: TGTGCCAGCAGCCCTCTAGACAGGGGTCACACCGGGGAGCTGTTTTTT
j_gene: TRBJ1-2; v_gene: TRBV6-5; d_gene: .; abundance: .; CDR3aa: CASSYAAGGGYTF; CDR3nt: TGTGCCAGCAGTTACGCCGCCGGGGGTGGCTACACCTTC
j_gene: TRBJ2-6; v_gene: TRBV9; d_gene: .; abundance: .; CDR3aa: CASSVVGLVVSGANVLTF; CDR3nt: TGTGCCAGCAGCGTAGTTGGTCTAGTAGTCTCTGGGGCCAACGTCCTGACTTTC
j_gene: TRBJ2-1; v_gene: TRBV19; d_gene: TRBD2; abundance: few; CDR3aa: CASSRGLATIYNEQFF; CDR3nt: TGTGCCAGTAGTCGAGGACTAGCGACTATCTACAATGAGCAGTTCTTC
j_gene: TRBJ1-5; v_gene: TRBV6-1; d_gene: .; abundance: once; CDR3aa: CASSEGITEYSNQPQHF; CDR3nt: TGTGCCAGCAGTGAAGGGATCACAGAATATAGCAATCAGCCCCAGCATTTT
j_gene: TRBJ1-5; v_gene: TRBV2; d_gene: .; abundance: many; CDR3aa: CASSEALVGGSNQPQHF; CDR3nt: TGTGCCAGCAGTGAAGCGCTTGTAGGGGGGAGCAATCAGCCCCAGCATTTT